The 10 T cell receptor beta chains given below trace back to one sample, sequenced in a study of beta chain features in type 1 diabetes. Isolated RNA was reverse transcribed in full, so expressed TCRB transcripts were sequenced. The data were produced by immunoSEQ multiplex PCR, yet TCRdb's version contains in-frame clones alone and is incomplete. The sample shows hundreds of thousands of clones, 10% to 12% of them seen only once. Sequencing was carried out using naive CD4+ T cells from blood. Receptors were obtained from a young woman in good health.

The sample holds a few counts of this clone. This chain joins TRBV14 and TRBJ2-3; 9 nucleotides match TRBD2. CDR3 length equals 14 residues. In germline, CDR1 is SGHDN, CDR2 FVKESK. With 5 bases clipped from V and 4 bases from J, the junction kept 4 bases outside the gene matches. CDR3 in DNA: TGTGCCAGCAGCTTTAGCGGGGGCGCAGATACGCAGTATTTT. Its translation: CASSFSGGADTQYF.

In this sample, this clone turned up a few times. This chain uses TRBV21-1 with TRBJ1-6. TRBV21-1 is a recognized pseudogene. CDR3 length: 14 residues. CDR3 DNA sequence: TGTGCCATCGGAAGTGGGACGGAGTATTCACCCCTCCACTTT. Protein: CAIGSGTEYSPLHF.

The CDR3 reads CASSLRPGNTDTQYF. CDR3 coding DNA: TGTGCCAGCAGCTTAAGGCCGGGAAACACAGATACGCAGTATTTT. The V and J genes are TRBV7-8 and TRBJ2-3, with TRBD2 as a possible D gene (5 bases). The germline gives CDR1 SGHVS, CDR2 FQNEAQ. Trimming cost V 2 bases and J 2 bases, with 11 bases left between them. This CDR3 spans 15 amino acids.

This clone was seen a few times. J is TRBJ2-5 and V is TRBV4-3; either TRBD1 or TRBD2 may fit D (5 bases each). The CDR3 runs to 16 residues. CDR1 is LGHNA and CDR2 is YSLEER in the germline V gene. V dropped 4 bases and J dropped 6 bases, with 21 bases sitting between them. The CDR3 bases are TGCGCCAGCAGCCCGAGGGACCCACTCTGGATAAAGACCCAGTACTTC. Translation gives CASSPRDPLWIKTQYF.

This clone was observed at least ten times. The chain links TRBV5-6 to TRBJ2-1, with 9 bases that match TRBD2. This CDR3 has 15 residues. Germline V lookup: CDR1 SGHDT, CDR2 YYEEEE. V dropped 2 bases and J dropped 7; count of bases not matched to a gene: 7. CDR3 region: CASSFGGRAANEQFF. CDR3 sequence (DNA): TGTGCCAGCAGCTTTGGCGGGAGGGCCGCGAATGAGCAGTTCTTC.

This clone was found a few times. V and J are TRBV7-2 and TRBJ2-1; TRBD2 matches 7 bases. This CDR3 region has 15 residues. Trimming took 0 bases from V and 9 from J; bases not matched to a gene: 8. Germline loops: CDR1 SGHTA, CDR2 FQGNSA. CDR3 DNA sequence: TGTGCCAGCAGCTTAGCGGGAGGGCCGTGGGTTGAGCAGTTCTTC. Residues: CASSLAGGPWVEQFF.

CDR3 nucleotide sequence: TGTGCCAGCAAAAGCGGGAGGGTCGTGGAGCAGTTCTTC. Translation: CASKSGRVVEQFF. The chain has TRBV2 and TRBJ2-1, with 10 bases that match TRBD2. Trimming took 7 bases from V and 10 from J; bases not matched to a gene: 7. CDR3 length equals 13 residues. Per germline, CDR1 SNHLY and CDR2 FYNNEI.

This sequence joins TRBV10-3 and TRBJ2-3; 9 bases agree with TRBD1. Germline-derived CDR1 and CDR2 are ENHRY and SYGVKD. V shed 6 bases, J shed 2 bases, and the junction held 6 bases outside the gene matches. This CDR3 has 15 residues. CDR3 region: CAISHGTGTTDTQYF. In nucleotides, the CDR3 is TGTGCCATCAGCCACGGGACAGGGACCACAGATACGCAGTATTTT.

This clone was observed a handful of times. The chain carries TRBV25-1 and TRBJ2-5; 8 bases fit TRBD1. The CDR3 sequence is 17 residues long. The V segment lost 5 bases and the J segment 5 bases; nucleotides outside the gene matches: 16. From germline, CDR1 is MGHDK and CDR2 SYGVNS. The CDR3 nucleotides are TGTGCCAGCAGTTTCGGGCAGGGGGCCTTAGTTTTGGAGACCCAGTACTTC. This sequence encodes CASSFGQGALVLETQYF. The full variable domain, rest sourced from reference TRBV25-1 and TRBJ2-5, is EADIYQTPRYLVIGTGKKITLECSQTMGHDKMYWYQQDPGMELHLIHYSYGVNSTEKGDLSSESTVSRIRTEHFPLTLESARPSHTSQYLCASSFGQGALVLETQYFGPGTRLLVL.

This clone showed up just a few times. The rearrangement links TRBV30 to TRBJ2-2; D might be TRBD1 (6 bases). CDR3 length: 14 amino acids. Germline loops: CDR1 GTSNPN, CDR2 SVGIG (reference sequence). V gave up 5 bases and J gave up 1 base, with 11 bases separating them. The CDR3 region has the DNA TGTGCCTGGGAGCCGGGACAGAACACCGGGGAGCTGTTTTTT. This encodes CAWEPGQNTGELFF.